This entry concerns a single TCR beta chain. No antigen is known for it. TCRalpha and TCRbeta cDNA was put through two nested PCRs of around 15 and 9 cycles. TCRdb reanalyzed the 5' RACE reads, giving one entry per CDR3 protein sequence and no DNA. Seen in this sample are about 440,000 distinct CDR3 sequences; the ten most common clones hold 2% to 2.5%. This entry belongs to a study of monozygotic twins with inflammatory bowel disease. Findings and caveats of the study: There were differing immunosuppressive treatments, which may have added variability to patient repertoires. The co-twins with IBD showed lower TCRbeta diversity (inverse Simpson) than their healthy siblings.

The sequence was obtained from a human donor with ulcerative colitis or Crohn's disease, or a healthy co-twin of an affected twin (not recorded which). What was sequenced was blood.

The CDR3 loop is CASSSSGTGGEKLFF. The gene calls are TRBV12-3 or TRBV12-4 and TRBJ1-4; TCRdb's assignment of TRBD1 cannot be checked, as there is no DNA. The CDR3 has 15 amino acids.